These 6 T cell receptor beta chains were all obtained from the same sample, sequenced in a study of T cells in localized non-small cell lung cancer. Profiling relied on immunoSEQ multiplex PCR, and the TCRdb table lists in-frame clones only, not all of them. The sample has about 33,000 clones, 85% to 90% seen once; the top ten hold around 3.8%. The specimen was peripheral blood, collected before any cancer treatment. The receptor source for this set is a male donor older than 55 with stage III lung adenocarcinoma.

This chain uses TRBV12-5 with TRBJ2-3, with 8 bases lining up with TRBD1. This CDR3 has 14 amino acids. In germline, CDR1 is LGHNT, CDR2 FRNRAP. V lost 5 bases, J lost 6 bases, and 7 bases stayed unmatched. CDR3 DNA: TGTGCTAGTGGTGACAGGGGACTGATGGATACGCAGTATTTT. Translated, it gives CASGDRGLMDTQYF.

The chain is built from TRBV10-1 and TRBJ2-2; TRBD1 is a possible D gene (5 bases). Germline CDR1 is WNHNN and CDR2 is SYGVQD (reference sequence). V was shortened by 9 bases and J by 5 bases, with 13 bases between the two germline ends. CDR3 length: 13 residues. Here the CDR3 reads CASSKGITGELFF. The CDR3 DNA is TGCGCCAGTTCTAAGGGGATTACCGGGGAGCTGTTTTTT.

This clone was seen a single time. The CDR3 region has the DNA TGTGCCAGCAGCTTAGATTCTCAGCCCCAGCATTTT. Protein: CASSLDSQPQHF. The V gene is TRBV7-9, the J gene TRBJ1-5; D is uncertain. Trimming removed 1 base from V and 6 bases from J, with 4 bases in between. Germline V CDR1 and CDR2: SEHNR, FQNEAQ (reference sequence). The length of the CDR3 is 12 residues.

CDR3 DNA: TGCGCCAGCAGTCTACGTACATTGGGGGAAAAACTGTTTTTT. Its protein product is CASSLRTLGEKLFF. This rearrangement joins TRBV4-1 to TRBJ1-4, with D unclear. Germline V lookup: CDR1 MGHRA, CDR2 YSYEKL. The CDR3 covers 14 residues. The V gene lost 6 bases and the J gene lost 8 bases, with 16 bases spanning the gap.

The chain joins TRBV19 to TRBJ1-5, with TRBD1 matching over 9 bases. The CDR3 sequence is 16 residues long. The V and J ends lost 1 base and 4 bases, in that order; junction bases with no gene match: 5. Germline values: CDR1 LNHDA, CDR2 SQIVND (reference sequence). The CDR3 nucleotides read TGTGCCAGTAGTATAGGGGCCGACAGGGGGAATCAGCCCCAGCATTTT. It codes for CASSIGADRGNQPQHF. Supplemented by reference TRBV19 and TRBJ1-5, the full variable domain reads DGGITQSPKYLFRKEGQNVTLSCEQNLNHDAMYWYRQDPGQGLRLIYYSQIVNDFQKGDIAEGYSVSREKKESFPLTVTSAQKNPTAFYLCASSIGADRGNQPQHFGDGTRLSIL.

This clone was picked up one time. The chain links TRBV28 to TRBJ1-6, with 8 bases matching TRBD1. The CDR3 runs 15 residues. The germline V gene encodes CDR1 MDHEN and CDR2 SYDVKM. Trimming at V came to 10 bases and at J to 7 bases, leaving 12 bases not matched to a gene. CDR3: CAILDRALGNSPLHF. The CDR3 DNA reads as TGTGCCATCCTGGACAGGGCTCTCGGGAATTCACCCCTCCACTTT. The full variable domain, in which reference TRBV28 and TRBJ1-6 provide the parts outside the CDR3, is DVKVTQSSRYLVKRTGEKVFLECVQDMDHENMFWYRQDPGLGLRLIYFSYDVKMKEKGDIPEGYSVSREKKERFSLILESASTNQTSMYLCAILDRALGNSPLHFGNGTRLTVT.